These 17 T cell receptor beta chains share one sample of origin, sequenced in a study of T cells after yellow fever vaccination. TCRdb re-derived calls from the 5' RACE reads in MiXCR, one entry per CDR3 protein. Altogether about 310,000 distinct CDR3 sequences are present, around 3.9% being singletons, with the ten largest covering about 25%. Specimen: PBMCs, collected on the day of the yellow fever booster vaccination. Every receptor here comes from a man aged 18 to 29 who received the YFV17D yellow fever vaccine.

The CDR3 here is CASSLDRDEQYF. Here the CDR3 DNA reads TGTGCCAGCAGCCTAGACAGGGACGAGCAGTACTTC. The V call is TRBV7-8, the J call TRBJ2-7; 7 bases agree with TRBD1. Looked up from germline, CDR1 is SGHVS and CDR2 is FQNEAQ. The J segment lost 5 bases and the V segment lost 5 bases, leaving 3 bases of the junction unmatched. The CDR3 has 12 residues.

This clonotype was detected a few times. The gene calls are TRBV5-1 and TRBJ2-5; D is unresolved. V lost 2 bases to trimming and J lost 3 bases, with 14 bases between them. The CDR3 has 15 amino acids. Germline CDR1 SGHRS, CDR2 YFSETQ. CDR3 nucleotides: TGCGCCAGCAGCTTTTCTGAGACACCGGAAGAGACCCAGTACTTC. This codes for CASSFSETPEETQYF.

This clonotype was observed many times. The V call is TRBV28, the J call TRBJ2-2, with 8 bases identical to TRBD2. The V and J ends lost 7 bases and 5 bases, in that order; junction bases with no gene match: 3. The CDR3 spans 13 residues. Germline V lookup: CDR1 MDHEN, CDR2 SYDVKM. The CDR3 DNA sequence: TGTGCCAGCAACGGGGGGGGGACCGGGGAGCTGTTTTTT. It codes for CASNGGGTGELFF. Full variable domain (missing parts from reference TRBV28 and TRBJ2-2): DVKVTQSSRYLVKRTGEKVFLECVQDMDHENMFWYRQDPGLGLRLIYFSYDVKMKEKGDIPEGYSVSREKKERFSLILESASTNQTSMYLCASNGGGTGELFFGEGSRLTVL.

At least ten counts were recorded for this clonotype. The CDR3 coding sequence is TGTGCCAGCAGTTTGGTATCCGGGACTCCCGGGGAGCTGTTTTTT. The encoded protein is CASSLVSGTPGELFF. This chain uses TRBV28 with TRBJ2-2; possible D gene TRBD2, 6 bases. Germline CDR1 MDHEN, CDR2 SYDVKM. The CDR3 has 15 residues. V was clipped by 3 bases and J by 6 bases, with 14 bases between them.

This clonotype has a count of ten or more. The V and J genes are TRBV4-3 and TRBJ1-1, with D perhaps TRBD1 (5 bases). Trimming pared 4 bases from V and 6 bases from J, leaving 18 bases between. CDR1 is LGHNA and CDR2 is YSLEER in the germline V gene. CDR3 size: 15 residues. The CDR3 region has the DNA TGCGCCAGCAGCCCGCGGGACGGCGGGGGGGCTGAAGCTTTCTTT. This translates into CASSPRDGGGAEAFF.

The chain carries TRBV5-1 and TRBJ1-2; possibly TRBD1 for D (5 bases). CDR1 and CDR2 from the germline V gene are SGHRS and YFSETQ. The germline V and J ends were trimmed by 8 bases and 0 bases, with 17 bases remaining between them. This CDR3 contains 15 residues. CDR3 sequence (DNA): TGCGCCAGAGACAGAAACCTCCCTCCTAACTATGGCTACACCTTC. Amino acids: CARDRNLPPNYGYTF.

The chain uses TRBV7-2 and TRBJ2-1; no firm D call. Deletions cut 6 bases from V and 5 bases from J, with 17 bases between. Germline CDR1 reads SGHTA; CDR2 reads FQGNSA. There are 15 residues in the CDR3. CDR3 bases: TGTGCCAGCAGGCCCACGGCCCCGAAAGACAATGAGCAGTTCTTC. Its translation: CASRPTAPKDNEQFF.

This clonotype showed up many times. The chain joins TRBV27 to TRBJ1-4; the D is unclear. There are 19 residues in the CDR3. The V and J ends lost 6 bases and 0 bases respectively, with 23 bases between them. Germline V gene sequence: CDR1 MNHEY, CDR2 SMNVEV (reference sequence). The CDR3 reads CASSDTFTYDTATNEKLFF. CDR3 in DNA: TGTGCCAGCAGCGATACCTTTACATATGACACTGCAACTAATGAAAAACTGTTTTTT.

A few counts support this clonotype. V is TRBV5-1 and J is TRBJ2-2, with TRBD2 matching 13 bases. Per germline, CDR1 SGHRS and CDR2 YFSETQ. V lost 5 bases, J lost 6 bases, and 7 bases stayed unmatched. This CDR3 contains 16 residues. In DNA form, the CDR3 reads TGCGCCAGCAGAAAAGCCGGGACTAGCGGGGCCGGGGAGCTGTTTTTT. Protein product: CASRKAGTSGAGELFF.

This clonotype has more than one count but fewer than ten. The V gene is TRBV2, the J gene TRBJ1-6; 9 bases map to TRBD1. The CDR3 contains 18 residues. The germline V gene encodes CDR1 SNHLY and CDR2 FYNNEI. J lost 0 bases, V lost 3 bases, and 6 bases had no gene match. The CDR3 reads CASSDGTGKGSYNSPLHF. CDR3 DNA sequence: TGTGCCAGCAGTGACGGGACAGGGAAGGGCTCCTATAATTCACCCCTCCACTTT.

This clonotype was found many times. This CDR3 is CASSSSPRRRTEAFF. In DNA, the CDR3 is TGTGCCAGCAGTTCATCCCCCAGGCGGCGGACTGAAGCTTTCTTT. The chain uses TRBV12-3 or TRBV12-4 and TRBJ1-1, with D unclear. This CDR3 has 15 amino acids. The ends were cut back, 4 bases at V and 5 bases at J, with 17 bases in the middle.

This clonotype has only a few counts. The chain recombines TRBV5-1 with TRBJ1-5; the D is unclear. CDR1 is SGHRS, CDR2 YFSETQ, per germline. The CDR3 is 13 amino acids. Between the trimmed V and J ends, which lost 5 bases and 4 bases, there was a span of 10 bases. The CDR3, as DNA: TGCGCCAGCAGTAGGACCGTTAATCAGCCCCAGCATTTT. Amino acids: CASSRTVNQPQHF.

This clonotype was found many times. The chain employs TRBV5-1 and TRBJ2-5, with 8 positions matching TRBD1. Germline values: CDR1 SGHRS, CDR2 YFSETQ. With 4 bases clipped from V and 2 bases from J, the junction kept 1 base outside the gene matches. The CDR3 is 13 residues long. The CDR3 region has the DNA TGCGCCAGCAGCCGACAGGGGCAAGAGACCCAGTACTTC. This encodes CASSRQGQETQYF. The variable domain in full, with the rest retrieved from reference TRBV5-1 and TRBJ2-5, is KAGVTQTPRYLIKTRGQQVTLSCSPISGHRSVSWYQQTPGQGLQFLFEYFSETQRNKGNFPGRFSGRQFSNSRSEMNVSTLELGDSALYLCASSRQGQETQYFGPGTRLLVL.

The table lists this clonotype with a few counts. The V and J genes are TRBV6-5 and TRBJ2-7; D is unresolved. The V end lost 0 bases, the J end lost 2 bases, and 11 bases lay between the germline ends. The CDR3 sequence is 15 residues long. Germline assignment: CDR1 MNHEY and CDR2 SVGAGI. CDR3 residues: CASSYSDGQPYEQYF. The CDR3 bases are TGTGCCAGCAGTTACTCGGACGGGCAACCCTACGAGCAGTACTTC.

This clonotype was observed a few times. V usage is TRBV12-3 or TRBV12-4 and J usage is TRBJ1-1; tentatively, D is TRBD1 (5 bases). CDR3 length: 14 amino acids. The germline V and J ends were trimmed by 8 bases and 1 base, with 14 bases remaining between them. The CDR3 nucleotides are TGTGCCAGCGGGACGAGTGGGACGAACACTGAAGCTTTCTTT. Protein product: CASGTSGTNTEAFF.

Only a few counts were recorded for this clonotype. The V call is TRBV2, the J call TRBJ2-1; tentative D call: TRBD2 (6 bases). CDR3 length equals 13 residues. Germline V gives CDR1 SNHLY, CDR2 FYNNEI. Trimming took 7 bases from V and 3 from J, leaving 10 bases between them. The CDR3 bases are TGTGCCAGCACACCGGGACTCTACAATGAGCAGTTCTTC. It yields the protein CASTPGLYNEQFF.

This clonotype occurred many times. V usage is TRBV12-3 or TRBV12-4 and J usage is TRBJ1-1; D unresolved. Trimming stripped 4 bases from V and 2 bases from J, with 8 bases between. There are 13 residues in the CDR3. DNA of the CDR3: TGTGCCAGCAGTTACGCCCGCAACACTGAAGCTTTCTTT. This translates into CASSYARNTEAFF.